A selection of T cell receptor beta chains follows, all from one sample in a study of response to subunit inactivated influenza vaccine. TCRdb ran MiXCR on the RT-PCR reads and lists one entry per CDR3 protein. The sample records 550,000 to 650,000 distinct CDR3 sequences, roughly 12% being singletons. Sequencing used PBMCs from blood, obtained on the day of vaccination. These TCRs come from a man in his forties or fifties who received an inactivated influenza vaccine. CDR3s include the opening cysteine and the closing phenylalanine or tryptophan. D genes are given only for firm matches. Size is stated for part of the rows, as once, few or many counts, or as a class when the clone is expanded.

j_gene	d_gene	v_gene	abundance	CDR3aa	CDR3nt
TRBJ1-2	-	TRBV7-9	many	CASSLGGGEHYGYTF	TGTGCCAGCAGCTTAGGCGGAGGGGAGCACTATGGCTACACCTTC
TRBJ2-5	TRBD2	TRBV7-9	few	CASSRLVGTSGQETQYF	TGTGCCAGCAGCCGACTCGTAGGGACTAGCGGCCAAGAGACCCAGTACTTC
TRBJ2-5	-	TRBV7-9	-	CASSSYMETQYF	TGTGCCAGCAGCTCCTATATGGAGACCCAGTACTTC
TRBJ2-7	-	TRBV20-1	-	CSASGLGGGEQYF	TGCAGTGCTTCCGGACTAGGGGGAGGAGAGCAGTACTTC
TRBJ2-6	-	TRBV7-2	few	CASSLVIFSGANVLTF	TGTGCCAGCAGCTTAGTTATTTTCTCTGGGGCCAACGTCCTGACTTTC
TRBJ2-3	TRBD2	TRBV7-6	-	CASSSQSSGGWTDTQYF	TGTGCCAGCAGCTCCCAGTCTAGCGGGGGGTGGACAGATACGCAGTATTTT
TRBJ2-7	TRBD2	TRBV11-1	few	CASSPVTSDYEQYF	TGTGCCAGCAGCCCGGTGACTAGCGACTACGAGCAGTACTTC
TRBJ1-5	-	TRBV20-1	few	CSARDGRVNQPQHF	TGCAGTGCTAGAGATGGCAGGGTTAATCAGCCCCAGCATTTT
TRBJ2-2	TRBD1	TRBV29-1	once	CRPDRVKNTGELFF	TGCAGACCAGACAGGGTTAAGAACACCGGGGAGCTGTTTTTT
TRBJ1-2	-	TRBV7-9	-	CASSFQATLNYGYTF	TGTGCCAGCAGCTTTCAAGCCACCCTTAACTATGGCTACACCTTC